This TCR beta chain stems from a study of cytomegalovirus exposure and HLA in healthy donors. With 60 Vbeta and 13 Jbeta primers, the PCR was carried out. The repertoire was sequenced with immunoSEQ multiplex PCR; TCRdb's copy has only in-frame clones and lacks some. Found here are tens of thousands of clones, around 70% of them singletons; the top ten hold over 13%. This CDR3 has 14 residues. The V end lost 4 bases, the J end lost 7 bases, and 17 bases lay between the germline ends. The V gene's germline CDR1 is SGDLS and CDR2 YYNGEE. This clone has more than one count but fewer than ten. The chain is built from TRBV9 and TRBJ2-5, with D maybe TRBD1 (5 bases). This clonotype originated in a woman aged 50 to 65 in good health and CMV-seropositive. Sequenced sample: PBMCs. The CDR3 sequence is CASSPDSLDPTQYF. CDR3 nucleotides: TGTGCCAGCAGCCCTGACAGTCTCGATCCGACCCAGTACTTC.